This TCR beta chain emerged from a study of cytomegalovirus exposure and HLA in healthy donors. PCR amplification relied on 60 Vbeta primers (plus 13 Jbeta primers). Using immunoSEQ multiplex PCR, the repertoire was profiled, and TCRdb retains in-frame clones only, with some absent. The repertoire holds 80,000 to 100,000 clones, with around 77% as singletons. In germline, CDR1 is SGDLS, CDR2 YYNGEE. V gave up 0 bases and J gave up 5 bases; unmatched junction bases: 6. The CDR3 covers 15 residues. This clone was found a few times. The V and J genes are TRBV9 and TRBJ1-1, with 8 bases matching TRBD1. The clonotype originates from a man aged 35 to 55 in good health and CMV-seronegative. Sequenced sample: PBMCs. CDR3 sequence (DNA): TGTGCCAGCAGCGTAGCTCAGGGGGCGTTGACTGAAGCTTTCTTT. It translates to CASSVAQGALTEAFF.